This T cell receptor beta chain originates from a study of cytomegalovirus exposure and HLA in healthy donors. Study-level information: Earlier, about 180 million T cells were analyzed, and fewer than 120 million unique TCR beta sequences were found among them.

Study-wide points: Previously analyzed data showed that most TCR beta V segments were productive at a frequency of about 87% or about 30%.

CDR1 is SNHLY and CDR2 is FYNNEI in the germline V gene. This CDR3 spans 13 amino acids. V dropped 7 bases and J dropped 5 bases, with 14 bases sitting between them. About this clone itself: The antigen is undetermined.

Primers for the PCR totalled 60 Vbeta and 13 Jbeta. Sequenced by immunoSEQ multiplex PCR; TCRdb stores in-frame clones only, minus some. The sample includes about 150,000 clones, 80% of them seen just once. V gene TRBV2 combines with J gene TRBJ1-1; D gene uncertain. Sample: PBMCs. The clonotype originates from a man under 40 in good health. CDR3 region: CASILGPGTEAFF. CDR3 DNA sequence: TGTGCCAGCATCCTAGGGCCGGGGACTGAAGCTTTCTTT.